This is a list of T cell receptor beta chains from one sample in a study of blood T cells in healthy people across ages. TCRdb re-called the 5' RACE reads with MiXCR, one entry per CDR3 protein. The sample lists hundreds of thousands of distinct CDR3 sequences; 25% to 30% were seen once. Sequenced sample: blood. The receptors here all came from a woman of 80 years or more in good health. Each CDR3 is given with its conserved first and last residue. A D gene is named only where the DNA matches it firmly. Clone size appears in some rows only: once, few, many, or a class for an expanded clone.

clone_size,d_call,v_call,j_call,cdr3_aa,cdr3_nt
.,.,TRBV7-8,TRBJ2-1,CASIPHEAYNEQFF,TGTGCCAGCATACCGCACGAGGCCTACAATGAGCAGTTCTTC
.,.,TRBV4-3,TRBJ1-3,CASSQPQGDSGNTIYF,TGCGCCAGCAGCCAACCCCAGGGAGATAGTGGAAACACCATATATTTT
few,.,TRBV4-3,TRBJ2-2,CASSQDDFGGELFF,TGCGCCAGCAGCCAGGACGACTTCGGCGGGGAGCTGTTTTTT
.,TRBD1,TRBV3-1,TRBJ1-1,CASSQDGWTGPEAFF,TGTGCCAGCAGCCAAGATGGTTGGACAGGCCCTGAAGCTTTCTTT
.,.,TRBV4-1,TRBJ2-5,CASSQGTEETQYF,TGCGCCAGCAGCCAAGGCACAGAAGAGACCCAGTACTTC
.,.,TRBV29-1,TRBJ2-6,CSVQGTGYSGANVRTF,TGCAGCGTTCAAGGGACGGGGTACTCTGGGGCCAACGTCCGGACTTTC
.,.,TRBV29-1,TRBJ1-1,CRVEGSVNTEAFF,TGCAGAGTGGAGGGAAGCGTTAACACTGAAGCTTTCTTT
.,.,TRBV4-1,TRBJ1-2,CASSPVREPSGYTF,TGCGCCAGCAGCCCGGTCAGGGAGCCCTCTGGCTACACCTTC
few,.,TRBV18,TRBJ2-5,CASSPQGGPQETQYF,TGTGCCAGCTCACCCCAAGGAGGGCCCCAAGAGACCCAGTACTTC
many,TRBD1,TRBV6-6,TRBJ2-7,CASSYNPTGPAVGQYF,TGTGCCAGCAGTTACAATCCGACAGGGCCCGCGGTCGGGCAGTACTTC
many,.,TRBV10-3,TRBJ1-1,CAIRAGLYTEAFF,TGTGCCATCAGAGCAGGGCTCTACACTGAAGCTTTCTTT
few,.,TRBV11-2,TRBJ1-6,CASSPFKGNSPLHF,TGTGCCAGCAGCCCGTTTAAGGGAAATTCACCCCTCCACTTT
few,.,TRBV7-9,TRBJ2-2,CASSLGPYTGELFF,TGTGCCAGCAGCTTAGGGCCCTACACCGGGGAGCTGTTTTTT
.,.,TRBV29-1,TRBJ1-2,CSVGDGLPNYGYTF,TGCAGCGTCGGAGACGGCCTCCCTAACTATGGCTACACCTTC
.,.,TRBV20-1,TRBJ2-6,CSASSAKGTGANVLTF,TGCAGTGCTAGTTCGGCTAAGGGGACTGGGGCCAACGTCCTGACTTTC
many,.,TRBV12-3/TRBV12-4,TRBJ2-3,CASLPSSDTQYF,TGTGCCAGTTTACCGTCTTCAGATACGCAGTATTTT
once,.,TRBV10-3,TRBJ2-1,CAISDSGAPRYNEQFF,TGTGCCATCAGTGACTCCGGGGCACCAAGGTACAATGAGCAGTTCTTC
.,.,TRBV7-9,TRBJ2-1,CASSLESSRDGFYEQFF,TGTGCCAGCAGCTTAGAGTCCTCCAGGGACGGATTTTATGAGCAGTTCTTC
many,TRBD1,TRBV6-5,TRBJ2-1,CASTGTGFVNEQFF,TGTGCCAGTACCGGGACAGGGTTCGTCAATGAGCAGTTCTTC
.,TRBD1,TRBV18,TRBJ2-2,CASSPYGQAPKTGELFF,TGTGCCAGCTCACCGTATGGACAGGCACCAAAGACCGGGGAGCTGTTTTTT
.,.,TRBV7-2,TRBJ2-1,CASSLFLVQGEQFF,TGTGCCAGCAGCTTATTCCTAGTCCAGGGTGAGCAGTTCTTC
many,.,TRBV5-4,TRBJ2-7,CASSLAKGDEQYF,TGTGCCAGCAGCTTGGCCAAGGGGGACGAGCAGTACTTC
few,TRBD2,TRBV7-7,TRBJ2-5,CASSTSGGGETQYF,TGTGCCAGCAGCACTAGCGGGGGTGGGGAGACCCAGTACTTC
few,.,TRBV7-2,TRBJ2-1,CASSLSGTPYDEQFF,TGTGCCAGCAGCTTATCCGGGACACCCTATGATGAGCAGTTCTTC
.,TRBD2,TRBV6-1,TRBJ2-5,CASREVRGVETQYF,TGTGCCAGCAGGGAAGTCCGGGGGGTAGAGACCCAGTACTTC
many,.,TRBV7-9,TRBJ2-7,CASSLGDGYEQYF,TGCGCCAGCAGCTTGGGGGACGGCTACGAGCAGTACTTC
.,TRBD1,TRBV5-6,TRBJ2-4,CASSTGQGYAKNIQYF,TGTGCCAGCAGCACCGGACAGGGGTATGCCAAAAACATTCAGTACTTC
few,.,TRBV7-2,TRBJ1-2,CAGSRADYGYTF,TGTGCCGGCAGCCGAGCTGACTATGGCTACACCTTC
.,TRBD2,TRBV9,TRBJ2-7,CASSLSGGPLGEQYF,TGTGCCAGCAGCCTGAGCGGGGGGCCATTGGGGGAGCAGTACTTC
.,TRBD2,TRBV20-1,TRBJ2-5,CSARQRGPRGEQYF,TGCAGTGCTAGACAGCGGGGGCCGAGGGGTGAGCAGTACTTC
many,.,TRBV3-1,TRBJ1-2,CASSIGGRGYTF,TGTGCCAGCAGCATTGGAGGTCGTGGCTACACCTTC
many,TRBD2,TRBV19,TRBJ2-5,CASSIPLGAGGIPKYRRETQYF,TGTGCCAGTAGTATACCCCTGGGGGCGGGGGGCATTCCGAAATACCGGCGAGAGACCCAGTACTTC
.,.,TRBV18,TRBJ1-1,CASSPPGGYTEAFF,TGTGCCAGCTCACCCCCTGGCGGATACACTGAAGCTTTCTTT
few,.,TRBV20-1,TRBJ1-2,CSARAGPSFGGYTF,TGCAGTGCTAGGGCGGGACCTTCTTTCGGTGGCTACACCTTC
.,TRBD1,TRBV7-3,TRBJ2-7,CASSFNRTGADEQYF,TGTGCCAGCAGCTTCAATCGGACAGGTGCCGACGAGCAGTACTTC
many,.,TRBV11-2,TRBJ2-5,CASSLSVDTKTQYF,TGTGCCAGCAGCTTAAGTGTCGACACAAAGACCCAGTACTTC
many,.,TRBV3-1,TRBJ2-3,CASSQATGTDTQYF,TGTGCCAGCAGCCAGGCCACAGGGACAGATACGCAGTATTTT
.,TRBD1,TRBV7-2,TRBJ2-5,CASSALQGAQETQYF,TGTGCCAGCAGCGCTCTACAGGGGGCCCAAGAGACCCAGTACTTC
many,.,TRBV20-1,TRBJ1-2,CSALDREYGYTF,TGCAGTGCTTTGGACAGAGAGTATGGCTACACCTTC
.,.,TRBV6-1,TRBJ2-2,CASRVGPVPGELFF,TGTGCCAGCAGGGTTGGCCCGGTTCCCGGGGAGCTGTTTTTT
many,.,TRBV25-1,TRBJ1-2,CASSESRYGYTF,TGTGCCAGCAGTGAATCCCGCTATGGCTACACCTTC
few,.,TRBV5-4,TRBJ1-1,CASSFGAISNTEAFF,TGTGCCAGCAGCTTTGGGGCTATTTCGAACACTGAAGCTTTCTTT
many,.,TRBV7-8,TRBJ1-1,CASSLRGNAAEAFF,TGTGCCAGCAGCTTACGTGGGAACGCAGCTGAAGCTTTCTTT
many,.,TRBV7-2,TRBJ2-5,CASSPAVGGQETQYF,TGTGCCAGCAGCCCCGCCGTCGGGGGCCAAGAGACCCAGTACTTC
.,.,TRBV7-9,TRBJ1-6,CASSLGSGVFEVPHF,TGTGCCAGCAGCTTAGGTTCAGGGGTCTTTGAGGTTCCCCACTTT
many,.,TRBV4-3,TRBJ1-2,CASSQVSGFNRDYGYTF,TGCGCCAGCAGCCAAGTTTCAGGTTTTAATCGGGACTATGGCTACACCTTC
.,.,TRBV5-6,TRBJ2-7,CASSLGNNPYEQYF,TGTGCCAGCAGCTTGGGGAATAATCCCTACGAGCAGTACTTC
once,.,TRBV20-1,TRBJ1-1,CSAPNGGNTEAFF,TGCAGTGCCCCCAACGGGGGGAACACTGAAGCTTTCTTT